The clone carrying this T cell receptor (beta chain) showed up just a few times. TCR beta CDR3 region amplification was performed from RNA transcripts. In the first-round RT-PCR of the TCR CDR3, the HTBI primer set was used. TCRdb redid the calling of the multiplex PCR reads with MiXCR, one entry per CDR3 protein. Counted here are about 640,000 distinct CDR3 sequences, roughly 20% occurring once; the ten biggest clones make up 30% to 40%. CDR3 size: 17 residues. Losses at the gene ends were 0 bases for V and 8 bases for J; bases not matched to a gene: 8. Germline loops: CDR1 SGHVS, CDR2 FQNEAQ. The sample comes from a study of T cells in Graves' hyperthyroidism and ophthalmopathy. From more than 9 ml of fresh peripheral blood, PBMCs were isolated.

The sample was blood. The clonotype originates from a man aged 30 to 39 with Graves' ophthalmopathy. This sequence joins TRBV7-8 and TRBJ2-1; 12 bases match TRBD1. The CDR3 is CASSLAWDRGLSDEQFF. The CDR3, as DNA: TGTGCCAGCAGCTTAGCCTGGGACAGGGGGCTTTCTGATGAGCAGTTCTTC. Full variable domain (outside the CDR3, taken from reference TRBV7-8 and TRBJ2-1): GAGVSQSPRYKVAKRGQDVALRCDPISGHVSLFWYQQALGQGPEFLTYFQNEAQLDKSGLPSDRFFAERPEGSVSTLKIQRTQQEDSAVYLCASSLAWDRGLSDEQFFGPGTRLTVL.